These 32 T cell receptor beta chains came from one sample sequenced in a study of shared clonotypes between healthy human individuals. It was CD45RO-negative cells, positively selected for CCR7, that made up naive CD8 cells, with terminally differentiated effector memory CD45RA+ cells excluded. Sequencing used immunoSEQ multiplex PCR; TCRdb keeps in-frame clones, though not all of them. Here the sample spans about 2 million clones, 85% to 95% being singletons. Sequenced material: naive CD8+ T cells sorted from blood. These receptors all stem from a man aged 18 to 29 in good health.

The chain combines TRBV30 with TRBJ1-2, with TRBD1 identical over 11 bases. This CDR3 region has 16 residues. Germline trimming cut 1 base from V and 5 bases from J; bases unmatched to any gene: 9. Per germline, CDR1 GTSNPN and CDR2 SVGIG (reference sequence). The CDR3 nucleotides read TGTGCCTGGAGTGGGACGGGACAGGGGGGAGAATATGGCTACACCTTC. The encoded protein is CAWSGTGQGGEYGYTF.

A note on this clone: This CDR3 is also generated by other DNA sequences in the sample. The rearrangement uses TRBV6-5 and TRBJ2-1; TRBD2 might be the D (5 bases). Germline CDR1 is MNHEY and CDR2 is SVGAGI. The CDR3 sequence is 15 residues long. V gave up 0 bases and J gave up 5 bases, with 11 bases separating them. The CDR3 sequence: CASSYSSRGDNEQFF. The CDR3 bases are TGTGCCAGCAGTTACTCGAGTCGGGGAGACAATGAGCAGTTCTTC.

CDR3 protein: CASSEEYNEQFF. DNA of the CDR3: TGCGCCAGCAGTGAGGAGTACAATGAGCAGTTCTTC. V gene TRBV10-2 combines with J gene TRBJ2-1; D uncertain. This CDR3 is built from 12 residues. CDR1 WSHSY and CDR2 SAAADI come from the germline V gene. Between the trimmed V and J ends, which lost 2 bases and 4 bases, there was a span of 3 bases.

This chain links TRBV11-2 with TRBJ1-2; D is ambiguous. Trimming removed 1 base from V and 8 bases from J, with 20 bases in between. This CDR3 has 16 amino acids. CDR1 and CDR2 (germline): SGHAT, FQNNGV. The CDR3 nucleotides are TGTGCCAGCAGCTTAGTGGGGATTCCGCTCCCCTACGGCTACACCTTC. As protein: CASSLVGIPLPYGYTF.

A word on this clone: Distinct nucleotide sequences in the sample also encode this CDR3. The chain is built from TRBV5-6 and TRBJ2-2, with a tentative D call TRBD2 (6 bases). This CDR3 is built from 13 residues. With 5 bases removed from V and 5 bases from J, the gap between germline ends came to 10 bases. Germline CDR1 reads SGHDT; CDR2 reads YYEEEE. CDR3 coding DNA: TGTGCCAGCAGACTCGGGGGAACCGGGGAGCTGTTTTTT. Protein sequence: CASRLGGTGELFF.

V and J are TRBV7-9 and TRBJ2-7, with 7 bases fitting TRBD2. CDR3 size: 12 residues. CDR1 SEHNR and CDR2 FQNEAQ come from the germline V gene (reference sequence). The V segment lost 4 bases and the J segment 4 bases; nucleotides outside the gene matches: 1. The CDR3 bases are TGTGCCAGCAGCTCAGCGGGGTACGAGCAGTACTTC. Encoded protein: CASSSAGYEQYF.

The V gene is TRBV2, the J gene TRBJ1-5; a possible D gene is TRBD1 (5 bases). The CDR3 contains 14 residues. V lost 3 bases to trimming and J lost 6 bases, with 12 bases between them. The germline V gene has CDR1 SNHLY and CDR2 FYNNEI. As DNA, the CDR3 is TGTGCCAGCAGTGATCCGCAGGGAACTCAGCCCCAGCATTTT. Amino acid sequence: CASSDPQGTQPQHF.

The V and J genes are TRBV14 and TRBJ1-1; D gene ambiguous. This CDR3 has 14 residues. Trimming left V 3 bases short and J 3 bases short, with 11 bases between. The germline gives CDR1 SGHDN, CDR2 FVKESK. CDR3 amino acids: CASSQSVGDTEAFF. The CDR3 coding sequence is TGTGCCAGCAGCCAGTCAGTTGGGGACACTGAAGCTTTCTTT.

The chain combines TRBV11-2 with TRBJ2-7, with 9 bases identical to TRBD2. From germline, CDR1 is SGHAT and CDR2 FQNNGV. With V trimmed by 1 base and J by 2 bases, 0 bases remained unmatched. This CDR3 contains 14 residues. The CDR3 spells CASSLVAGAYEQYF. The DNA for the CDR3 is TGTGCCAGCAGCTTAGTAGCGGGGGCCTACGAGCAGTACTTC. The full variable domain, its missing parts supplied by reference TRBV11-2 and TRBJ2-7, is EAGVAQSPRYKIIEKRQSVAFWCNPISGHATLYWYQQILGQGPKLLIQFQNNGVVDDSQLPKDRFSAERLKGVDSTLKIQPAKLEDSAVYLCASSLVAGAYEQYFGPGTRLTVT.

This chain connects TRBV7-2 to TRBJ2-7, with D uncertain. The germline CDR1 and CDR2 sequences are SGHTA and FQGNSA. This CDR3 comprises 12 residues. V lost 5 bases to trimming and J lost 2 bases, with 7 bases between them. CDR3 in DNA: TGTGCCAGCAGCCCCTGGACCTACGAGCAGTACTTC. Amino acids: CASSPWTYEQYF.

This sequence joins TRBV7-2 and TRBJ1-2, with a tentative D call TRBD1 (6 bases). Per the germline V gene, CDR1 is SGHTA and CDR2 is FQGNSA. There are 14 residues in the CDR3. V lost 6 bases and J 4 bases, leaving 15 bases between the germline ends. The CDR3 reads CASSYRTAFYGYTF. The CDR3 coding sequence is TGTGCCAGCAGTTATAGGACAGCGTTCTATGGCTACACCTTC.

The CDR3 nucleotides are TGTGCCAGCAGCGATCGAGGGGGGGACAGCTCCTACGAGCAGTACTTC. It translates to CASSDRGGDSSYEQYF. The chain employs TRBV5-4 and TRBJ2-7; D possibly uses TRBD1 or TRBD2 (7 bases each). V lost 4 bases to trimming and J lost 0 bases, with 17 bases between them. The CDR3 has 16 amino acids. Germline V gene data show CDR1 as SGHNT and CDR2 as YYREEE (reference sequence).

This clone showed up just once. This specimen includes other DNA sequences encoding the same CDR3. The V and J genes are TRBV28 and TRBJ2-7; D may correspond to TRBD1 or TRBD2 (6 bases each). V was clipped by 2 bases and J by 2 bases, with 10 bases between them. Germline V gene sequence: CDR1 MDHEN, CDR2 SYDVKM. CDR3 length: 14 amino acids. This CDR3 is CASSLAGQAYEQYF. Written as DNA, the CDR3 is TGTGCCAGCAGTTTAGCGGGACAAGCCTACGAGCAGTACTTC.

In nucleotides, the CDR3 is TGCGCCAGCAGTGAGGGTCCTAGCGGTAAGACGCAGTATTTT. This translates into CASSEGPSGKTQYF. The V and J genes are TRBV10-1 and TRBJ2-3; 7 positions match TRBD2. This CDR3 is 14 amino acids long. V was pared by 2 bases and J by 9 bases, with 8 bases of the junction left unmatched. The germline V gene encodes CDR1 WNHNN and CDR2 SYGVQD (reference sequence).

The V and J genes are TRBV13 and TRBJ2-5; possibly TRBD1 for D (5 bases). V was pared by 2 bases and J by 3 bases, with 13 bases between. The CDR3 loop spans 15 amino acids. Germline V gene data show CDR1 as PRHDT and CDR2 as FYEKMQ (reference sequence). The CDR3 DNA is TGTGCCAGCAGCTTATGGGGCGGCCAGGAAGAGACCCAGTACTTC. It encodes CASSLWGGQEETQYF. Together with reference TRBV13 and TRBJ2-5, the CDR3 gives the full variable domain: AAGVIQSPRHLIKEKRETATLKCYPIPRHDTVYWYQQGPGQDPQFLISFYEKMQSDKGSIPDRFSAQQFSDYHSELNMSSLELGDSALYFCASSLWGGQEETQYFGPGTRLLVL.

This rearrangement joins TRBV25-1 to TRBJ2-5; 11 bases align to TRBD1. This CDR3 is built from 14 residues. The ends lost 8 bases at V and 0 bases at J; junction bases unmatched: 2. The germline V gene has CDR1 MGHDK and CDR2 SYGVNS. The CDR3 spells CASGDRGNQETQYF. CDR3 sequence (DNA): TGTGCCAGCGGGGACAGGGGGAACCAAGAGACCCAGTACTTC.

The table lists this clone with a count of one. The same CDR3 is also encoded by other DNA sequences in this sample. The rearrangement joins TRBV6-5 to TRBJ2-7, with D maybe TRBD1 (8 bases). V gave up 2 bases and J gave up 5 bases, with 13 bases separating them. In germline, CDR1 is MNHEY, CDR2 SVGAGI. The length of the CDR3 is 14 residues. CDR3 sequence reads: CASSYQTGGDEQYF. The DNA of the CDR3 is TGTGCCAGCAGTTACCAAACAGGGGGGGACGAGCAGTACTTC.

CDR3 sequence reads: CASSPTGGTPYGYTF. DNA for the CDR3: TGTGCCAGCTCACCTACGGGAGGAACCCCCTATGGCTACACCTTC. This chain joins TRBV18 and TRBJ1-2; unclear D gene. CDR3 length equals 15 residues. V shed 3 bases and J shed 4 bases, with 15 bases lying between them. CDR1 and CDR2 from the germline V gene are KGHSH and LQKENI.

Concerning this clone: Other DNA sequences in this specimen translate into the identical CDR3. The chain employs TRBV6-5 and TRBJ2-7; possibly TRBD2 for D (5 bases). Trimming cost V 0 bases and J 5 bases, with 8 bases left between them. Germline V gene lookup returns CDR1 MNHEY and CDR2 SVGAGI. The CDR3 is 13 amino acids. This CDR3 is CASSYSEGNEQYF. The CDR3 DNA sequence: TGTGCCAGCAGTTACTCAGAGGGAAACGAGCAGTACTTC.

The V call is TRBV9, the J call TRBJ2-2, with D maybe TRBD1 (5 bases). Per the germline V gene, CDR1 is SGDLS and CDR2 is YYNGEE. The CDR3 contains 13 residues. Trimming cost V 6 bases and J 5 bases, with 11 bases left between them. CDR3 bases: TGTGCCAGCAAAGGGGTAGAAACCGGGGAGCTGTTTTTT. Translation gives CASKGVETGELFF.

CDR3 protein: CASSPWDAAYEQYF. Here the CDR3 DNA reads TGTGCCAGCAGCCCGTGGGACGCCGCCTACGAGCAGTACTTC. This rearrangement joins TRBV7-9 to TRBJ2-7; D assignment may be TRBD1 or TRBD2 (5 bases each). The V end was cut by 5 bases, the J end by 2 bases, with 13 bases between. Germline CDR1 is SEHNR and CDR2 is FQNEAQ (reference sequence). CDR3 length: 14 amino acids.

The rearrangement links TRBV7-9 to TRBJ2-1; no definite D call. V lost 1 base and J 7 bases, leaving 14 bases between the germline ends. CDR3 length: 15 amino acids. The germline CDR1 and CDR2 sequences are SEHNR and FQNEAQ (reference sequence). The CDR3 reads CASSLGMAETNEQFF. Here the CDR3 DNA reads TGTGCCAGCAGCTTAGGTATGGCCGAGACGAATGAGCAGTTCTTC.

This rearrangement joins TRBV2 to TRBJ2-7; TRBD2 aligns across 7 bases. Germline V gene lookup returns CDR1 SNHLY and CDR2 FYNNEI. The CDR3 runs 15 residues. The V and J ends lost 3 bases and 4 bases, in that order; junction bases with no gene match: 9. The CDR3 spells CASSDGREGLYEQYF. In DNA, the CDR3 is TGTGCCAGCAGTGATGGGAGGGAGGGCCTTTACGAGCAGTACTTC.

For this clone: Other DNA sequences in the same sample also yield this CDR3. The CDR3 region is CASSPGQGAGETQYF. The CDR3 coding sequence is TGTGCCAGCAGCCCAGGACAGGGGGCTGGAGAGACCCAGTACTTC. The chain carries TRBV9 and TRBJ2-5; 11 positions agree with TRBD1. The V gene's germline CDR1 is SGDLS and CDR2 YYNGEE. The CDR3 has 15 residues. V lost 4 bases and J lost 4; bases outside the gene matches: 6.

This clone was seen only once. The chain carries TRBV7-9 and TRBJ1-1, with 9 bases matching TRBD1. J was trimmed by 4 bases and V by 3 bases; bases with no gene match: 6. The germline V gene encodes CDR1 SEHNR and CDR2 FQNEAQ (reference sequence). The CDR3 is 15 amino acids. The CDR3 loop is CASSLAGTGSTEAFF. The CDR3, as DNA: TGTGCCAGCAGCTTGGCCGGGACAGGGAGCACTGAAGCTTTCTTT.

The chain links TRBV21-1 to TRBJ2-7. TRBV21-1 is described as a pseudogene. CDR3 size: 10 residues. CDR3 nucleotide sequence: TGTGCCAGCAGCAATGTGGAGCAGTACTTC. Its translation is CASSNVEQYF.

The J gene is TRBJ1-1, the V gene TRBV30; D is undetermined. The CDR3 is 14 amino acids. V lost 3 bases and J 0 bases, leaving 11 bases between the germline ends. The germline CDR1 and CDR2 sequences are GTSNPN and SVGIG (reference sequence). Here the CDR3 reads CAWRNSFMNTEAFF. CDR3 nucleotides: TGTGCCTGGAGAAACAGCTTTATGAACACTGAAGCTTTCTTT.

The rearrangement links TRBV13 to TRBJ2-5, with 12 positions matching TRBD2. CDR1 and CDR2 from the germline V gene are PRHDT and FYEKMQ (reference sequence). There are 16 residues in the CDR3. Trimming at V came to 6 bases and at J to 4 bases, leaving 9 bases not matched to a gene. The DNA for the CDR3 is TGTGCCAGCAGTTCAAGACTAGCGGGAGTGGGAGAGACCCAGTACTTC. Residues: CASSSRLAGVGETQYF.

The J gene is TRBJ1-1, the V gene TRBV9, with 8 nucleotides matching TRBD1. Germline V gene sequence: CDR1 SGDLS, CDR2 YYNGEE. This CDR3 has 13 amino acids. V dropped 6 bases and J dropped 4; count of bases not matched to a gene: 5. The chain's CDR3 is CASNQGAGTEAFF. The CDR3, as DNA: TGTGCCAGCAACCAGGGGGCGGGCACTGAAGCTTTCTTT.

The chain uses TRBV9 and TRBJ2-1, with 9 bases fitting TRBD1. Germline loops: CDR1 SGDLS, CDR2 YYNGEE. This CDR3 is 15 amino acids long. With 3 bases clipped from V and 5 bases from J, the junction kept 6 bases outside the gene matches. The DNA for the CDR3 is TGTGCCAGCAGCGCCTGGGACAGGGAACACAATGAGCAGTTCTTC. This encodes CASSAWDREHNEQFF.

The chain couples TRBV5-6 to TRBJ2-7, with D uncertain. Germline V gene sequence: CDR1 SGHDT, CDR2 YYEEEE. The CDR3 loop spans 13 amino acids. The germline V and J ends were trimmed by 4 bases and 0 bases, with 8 bases remaining between them. The CDR3 sequence: CASSMDGSYEQYF. The CDR3 DNA reads TGTGCCAGCAGCATGGACGGCTCCTACGAGCAGTACTTC.

J is TRBJ1-2 and V is TRBV28; the D is unclear. V lost 0 bases to trimming and J lost 5 bases, with 10 bases between them. CDR1 is MDHEN and CDR2 is SYDVKM in the germline V gene. The CDR3 consists of 14 residues. CDR3 residues: CASSLWGNSYGYTF. As DNA, the CDR3 is TGTGCCAGCAGTTTATGGGGGAACTCGTATGGCTACACCTTC.